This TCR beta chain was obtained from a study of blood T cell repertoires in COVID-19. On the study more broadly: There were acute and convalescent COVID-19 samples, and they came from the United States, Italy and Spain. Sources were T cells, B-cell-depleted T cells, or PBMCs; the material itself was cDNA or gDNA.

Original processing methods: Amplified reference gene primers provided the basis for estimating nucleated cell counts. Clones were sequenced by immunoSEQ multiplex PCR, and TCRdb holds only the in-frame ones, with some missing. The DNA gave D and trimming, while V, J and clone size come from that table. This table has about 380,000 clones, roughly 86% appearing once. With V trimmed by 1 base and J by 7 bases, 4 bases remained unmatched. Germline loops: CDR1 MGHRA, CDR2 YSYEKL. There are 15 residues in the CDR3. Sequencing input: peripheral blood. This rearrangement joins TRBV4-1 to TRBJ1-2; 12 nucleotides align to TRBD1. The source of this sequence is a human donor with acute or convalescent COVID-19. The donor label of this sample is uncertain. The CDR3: CASSQAGQGAGGYTF. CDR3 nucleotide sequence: TGCGCCAGCAGCCAAGCGGGACAGGGGGCAGGTGGCTACACCTTC.